A selection of T cell receptor beta chains follows, all from one sample in a study of PD-1 blockade in classical Hodgkin lymphoma. Sequencing used immunoSEQ multiplex PCR; TCRdb keeps in-frame clones, though not all of them. The sample includes about 64,000 clones, 91% of them seen just once. This specimen consisted of peripheral blood mononuclear cells (PBMCs), obtained before the fourth cycle of nivolumab. The receptors stem from a human donor with classical Hodgkin lymphoma. The CDR3 runs from the conserved cysteine through the conserved F or W. D genes are given only for firm matches. Size is stated for part of the rows, as once, few or many counts, or as a class when the clone is expanded.

cdr3_length	clone_size	v_call	j_call	d_call	cdr3_aa	cdr3_nt
14	once	TRBV13	TRBJ2-6	-	CASSPGAGANVLTF	TGTGCCAGCAGCCCCGGGGCTGGGGCCAACGTCCTGACTTTC
14	-	TRBV7-3	TRBJ2-1	-	CASSLNRGTDEQFF	TGTGCCAGCAGCTTAAACCGTGGGACGGATGAGCAGTTCTTC
18	-	TRBV6-1	TRBJ2-5	-	CASSARPEGVVSGETQYF	TGTGCCAGCAGTGCCCGACCCGAGGGGGTCGTATCTGGAGAGACCCAGTACTTC
15	-	TRBV5-5	TRBJ2-1	-	CASSRDYSSYNEQFF	TGTGCCAGCAGCCGAGACTACAGCTCCTACAATGAGCAGTTCTTC
18	medium-sized	TRBV18	TRBJ2-7	TRBD2	CASSPLHVASGDLYEQYF	TGTGCCAGCTCACCACTCCATGTGGCTAGCGGGGATCTCTACGAGCAGTACTTC
14	-	TRBV7-7	TRBJ2-7	TRBD1	CASRAGTGGIEQYF	TGTGCTAGCAGGGCCGGGACAGGGGGGATCGAGCAGTACTTC
15	-	TRBV5-4	TRBJ2-3	TRBD1	CASSSGQGLTDTQYF	TGTGCCAGCAGTTCGGGACAGGGTCTCACAGATACGCAGTATTTT
16	-	TRBV5-4	TRBJ2-1	-	CASSQDRTLGYNEQFF	TGTGCCAGCAGCCAAGACAGGACCCTCGGCTACAATGAGCAGTTCTTC
12	-	TRBV5-1	TRBJ2-5	-	CACRTDQETQYF	TGCGCCTGCCGGACCGACCAAGAGACCCAGTACTTC
12	-	TRBV30	TRBJ1-1	-	CAWSVRNTEAFF	TGTGCCTGGAGTGTACGGAACACTGAAGCTTTCTTT
12	-	TRBV25-1	TRBJ2-3	-	CASSEGPDTQYF	TGTGCCAGCAGTGAAGGACCAGATACGCAGTATTTT
13	-	TRBV2	TRBJ2-5	-	CASSGSIPRVWYF	TGTGCCAGCAGTGGCTCTATACCAAGAGTATGGTACTTC
13	-	TRBV6-5	TRBJ1-6	-	CASRRRYNSPLHF	TGTGCCAGCAGGCGGCGCTATAATTCACCCCTCCACTTT
11	once	TRBV2	TRBJ1-6	-	CASRPESPLHF	TGTGCCAGCAGACCGGAATCACCCCTCCACTTT
13	-	TRBV11-3	TRBJ1-1	-	CASSLTGYTEAFF	TGTGCCAGCAGCTTAACAGGCTACACTGAAGCTTTCTTT
15	-	TRBV6-6	TRBJ2-1	-	CASSYRGDTWYEQFF	TGTGCCAGCAGTTACAGGGGCGACACGTGGTACGAGCAGTTCTTC
14	-	TRBV6-1	TRBJ2-1	TRBD1	CASSLDVQGGEQFF	TGTGCCAGCAGCCTCGACGTACAGGGGGGTGAGCAGTTCTTC
12	-	TRBV10-3	TRBJ2-7	-	CAISEVYYEQYF	TGTGCCATCAGTGAGGTGTACTACGAGCAGTACTTC
14	-	TRBV9	TRBJ2-3	-	CASAISTFLGTQYF	TGTGCCAGCGCAATCTCCACGTTTCTGGGTACGCAGTATTTT
15	-	TRBV7-2	TRBJ1-2	-	CASSLTSGGENGYTF	TGTGCCAGCAGCCTTACGTCCGGGGGCGAGAATGGCTACACCTTC
15	-	TRBV27	TRBJ1-5	-	CASSFPADSNQPQHF	TGTGCCAGCAGTTTTCCAGCAGATAGCAATCAGCCCCAGCATTTT
14	-	TRBV4-1	TRBJ2-7	-	CASSQVRQAYEQYF	TGCGCCAGCAGCCAAGTAAGACAGGCCTACGAGCAGTACTTC
15	-	TRBV6-6	TRBJ2-1	TRBD2	CASSYSLGGANEQFF	TGTGCCAGCAGTTACTCGCTCGGGGGGGCGAATGAGCAGTTCTTC
15	-	TRBV7-6	TRBJ2-1	-	CASSPSWGPDNEQFF	TGTGCCAGCAGCCCTAGCTGGGGGCCAGACAATGAGCAGTTCTTC
13	-	TRBV5-6	TRBJ2-1	-	CASSLGGVDEQFF	TGTGCCAGCAGCCTAGGGGGAGTCGATGAGCAGTTCTTC
13	-	TRBV4-2	TRBJ2-7	-	CASSQDVHYEQYF	TGTGCCAGCAGCCAAGATGTTCACTACGAGCAGTACTTC
13	-	TRBV2	TRBJ2-5	-	CASSDSSVETQYF	TGTGCCAGCAGTGACAGCTCCGTAGAGACCCAGTACTTC
14	-	TRBV27	TRBJ2-2	-	CASRQGMNTGELFF	TGTGCCAGCAGGCAGGGTATGAACACCGGGGAGCTGTTTTTT
11	-	TRBV20-1	TRBJ1-1	-	CSASRTGEAFF	TGCAGTGCTAGCCGGACTGGAGAAGCTTTCTTT
14	-	TRBV6-5	TRBJ1-2	TRBD1	CASSGQDAFYGYTF	TGTGCCAGCAGTGGACAGGACGCATTCTATGGCTACACCTTC
15	-	TRBV5-1	TRBJ2-3	-	CASSLEGGPTDTQYF	TGCGCCAGCAGCTTGGAAGGGGGGCCTACAGATACGCAGTATTTT
15	-	TRBV7-6	TRBJ1-2	TRBD1	CASSSGTGGPYGYTF	TGTGCCAGCAGCTCTGGGACAGGGGGCCCTTATGGCTACACCTTC
12	-	TRBV30	TRBJ1-5	-	CAWSPGNQPQHF	TGTGCCTGGAGTCCAGGGAATCAGCCCCAGCATTTT
14	-	TRBV7-8	TRBJ1-4	TRBD1	CASSQDRVGEKLFF	TGTGCCAGCAGCCAAGACAGGGTTGGAGAAAAACTGTTTTTT
15	-	TRBV18	TRBJ1-2	-	CASSPTGTNFYGYTF	TGTGCCAGCTCACCCACCGGTACGAATTTCTATGGCTACACCTTC
13	-	TRBV14	TRBJ2-7	-	CASSHQETYEQYF	TGTGCCAGCAGCCACCAGGAAACCTACGAGCAGTACTTC
15	-	TRBV2	TRBJ2-1	-	CASSEGLAQHNEQFF	TGTGCCAGCAGTGAGGGGCTAGCCCAACACAATGAGCAGTTCTTC
15	-	TRBV2	TRBJ2-6	-	CASSGPASGANVLTF	TGTGCCAGCAGTGGACCAGCCTCTGGGGCCAACGTCCTGACTTTC
16	-	TRBV19	TRBJ2-7	TRBD1	CASSIVWGTVTYEQYF	TGTGCCAGTAGTATAGTTTGGGGGACAGTCACCTACGAGCAGTACTTC
15	-	TRBV5-4	TRBJ2-1	-	CASSGVGGGNNEQFF	TGTGCCAGCAGCGGAGTAGGGGGGGGGAACAATGAGCAGTTCTTC
15	-	TRBV6-5	TRBJ2-3	TRBD2	CASSLLAGGTDTQYF	TGTGCCAGCAGTCTACTAGCGGGTGGAACAGATACGCAGTATTTT
13	-	TRBV5-4	TRBJ2-1	-	CASGDEGYNEQFF	TGTGCCAGCGGCGACGAGGGATACAATGAGCAGTTCTTC